What follows are 14 T cell receptor beta chains derived from one specimen sequenced in a study of T cells in tuberculosis. Sequencing was performed with immunoSEQ multiplex PCR; in TCRdb, only in-frame clones are kept and a portion is missing. The sample has under 40,000 clones, approximately 93% seen once. Specimen: PBMCs. The receptors were gathered from a donor aged 10-29 years with latent tuberculosis or without tuberculosis infection.

This chain links TRBV13 with TRBJ2-7; D perhaps matches TRBD2 (6 bases). This CDR3 comprises 15 residues. The V end lost 5 bases, the J end lost 2 bases, and 16 bases lay between the germline ends. CDR1 and CDR2 from the germline V gene are PRHDT and FYEKMQ (reference sequence). This CDR3 is CASSPRENEPYEQYF. The DNA for the CDR3 is TGTGCCAGCAGCCCCCGGGAGAACGAGCCCTACGAGCAGTACTTC.

The chain recombines TRBV5-1 with TRBJ1-2; possible D gene TRBD1, 6 bases. This CDR3 is 13 amino acids long. The V and J ends lost 4 bases and 8 bases respectively, with 15 bases between them. CDR1 is SGHRS, CDR2 YFSETQ, per germline. The CDR3 loop is CASSTGTREGYTF. The CDR3 region has the DNA TGCGCCAGCAGCACCGGGACACGTGAGGGCTACACCTTC.

The chain combines TRBV13 with TRBJ2-1; 9 positions match TRBD2. CDR1 is PRHDT, CDR2 FYEKMQ, per germline (reference sequence). With 2 bases clipped from V and 5 bases from J, the junction kept 4 bases outside the gene matches. This CDR3 contains 15 residues. The CDR3 nucleotides are TGTGCCAGCAGCTTACTAGCGGGGACCCACAATGAGCAGTTCTTC. Protein sequence: CASSLLAGTHNEQFF.

The chain carries TRBV5-4 and TRBJ2-3; possibly TRBD2 for D (6 bases). Germline assignment: CDR1 SGHNT and CDR2 YYREEE (reference sequence). The CDR3 is 17 amino acids. Trimming cost V 3 bases and J 1 base, with 18 bases left between them. The CDR3 is CASSSGTYGSRTDTQYF. CDR3 DNA: TGTGCCAGCAGCTCGGGGACTTACGGATCCCGCACAGATACGCAGTATTTT.

V gene TRBV5-6 combines with J gene TRBJ2-1; 8 bases match TRBD1. CDR1 is SGHDT, CDR2 YYEEEE, per germline. J lost 5 bases, V lost 6 bases, and 4 bases had no gene match. The CDR3 extends over 13 amino acids. Here the CDR3 reads CASTGGPNNEQFF. DNA of the CDR3: TGTGCCAGCACAGGGGGCCCGAACAATGAGCAGTTCTTC.

The gene calls are TRBV14 and TRBJ1-4; D gene uncertain. Germline V gives CDR1 SGHDN, CDR2 FVKESK. CDR3 length: 15 residues. Trimming removed 6 bases from V and 3 bases from J, with 14 bases in between. This CDR3 is CASSHSPGANEKLFF. CDR3 nucleotides: TGTGCCAGCAGTCACTCCCCCGGGGCTAATGAAAAACTGTTTTTT.

The count of this clone is one. The chain couples TRBV7-2 to TRBJ2-2, with unresolved D. The V gene lost 2 bases and the J gene lost 1 base, with 5 bases spanning the gap. This CDR3 has 14 amino acids. CDR1 and CDR2 from the germline V gene are SGHTA and FQGNSA. CDR3 loop: CASSLNRNTGELFF. CDR3 sequence (DNA): TGTGCCAGCAGCTTAAACAGGAACACCGGGGAGCTGTTTTTT.

This clone was seen only once. The V and J genes are TRBV15 and TRBJ2-2; maybe TRBD1 (6 bases). The V gene's germline CDR1 is LNHNV and CDR2 YYDKDF (reference sequence). V lost 5 bases and J lost 6, with 19 bases in between. The CDR3 runs 16 residues. CDR3 in DNA: TGTGCCACCAGCGGAAAACAGGGATATCGCGCCGGGGAGCTGTTTTTT. It is translated as CATSGKQGYRAGELFF.

This clone was seen once. The chain couples TRBV11-2 to TRBJ2-7; D perhaps matches TRBD1 (6 bases). CDR1 and CDR2 (germline): SGHAT, FQNNGV. Trimming pared 5 bases from V and 7 bases from J, leaving 12 bases between. The CDR3 totals 12 residues. The CDR3 protein is CASSPPQGEQYF. The CDR3 coding sequence is TGTGCCAGCAGCCCACCCCAGGGGGAGCAGTACTTC.

The V call is TRBV29-1, the J call TRBJ2-7, with D tentatively TRBD2 (6 bases). Trimming removed 8 bases from V and 6 bases from J, with 23 bases in between. In germline, CDR1 is SQVTM, CDR2 ANQGSEA. This CDR3 has 14 residues. CDR3 loop: CSNRTNGSSSEQYF. As DNA, the CDR3 is TGCAGCAATCGGACTAACGGGAGTTCCAGCGAGCAGTACTTC.

This clone was seen just once. The genes are TRBV15 and TRBJ2-7; a possible D gene is TRBD2 (7 bases). The CDR3 runs 14 residues. The V and J ends lost 1 base and 6 bases respectively, with 13 bases between them. CDR1 is LNHNV and CDR2 is YYDKDF in the germline V gene (reference sequence). In DNA form, the CDR3 reads TGTGCCACCAGCAGAGTCCGGGGGGCATCCGAGCAGTACTTC. This sequence encodes CATSRVRGASEQYF. The whole variable domain, remainder taken from reference TRBV15 and TRBJ2-7, is DAMVIQNPRYQVTQFGKPVTLSCSQTLNHNVMYWYQQKSSQAPKLLFHYYDKDFNNEADTPDNFQSRRPNTSFCFLDIRSPGLGDTAMYLCATSRVRGASEQYFGPGTRLTVT.

The V gene is TRBV7-3, the J gene TRBJ2-3, with TRBD2 identical over 10 bases. V shed 5 bases and J 6 bases; nucleotides not matched to a gene: 8. CDR3 length: 15 residues. Per the germline V gene, CDR1 is SGHTA and CDR2 is FQGTGA. CDR3 protein: CASSPSGGLFDTQYF. CDR3 sequence (DNA): TGTGCCAGCAGCCCTAGCGGGGGATTATTCGATACGCAGTATTTT.

The rearrangement links TRBV6-5 to TRBJ1-3; no firm D call. CDR1 MNHEY and CDR2 SVGAGI come from the germline V gene. V shed 4 bases and J shed 0 bases, with 10 bases lying between them. The CDR3 length is 15 residues. In DNA, the CDR3 is TGTGCCAGCAGTTCGACTGTGGACTCTGGAAACACCATATATTTT. It is translated as CASSSTVDSGNTIYF.

The chain carries TRBV30 and TRBJ1-2; TRBD1 might be the D (6 bases). Germline V gene data show CDR1 as GTSNPN and CDR2 as SVGIG (reference sequence). Trimming left V 0 bases short and J 7 bases short, with 18 bases between. The CDR3 runs to 15 residues. CDR3 sequence (DNA): TGTGCCTGGAGTGTACCCCTCAGGGGAGTAAGTGGCTACACCTTC. It specifies CAWSVPLRGVSGYTF.